The T cell receptor beta chain under discussion was sequenced for a study of blood T cell repertoires in COVID-19. Study-wide background: The United States, Italy and Spain provided the acute and convalescent COVID-19 samples. PBMCs, B-cell-depleted T cells, or T cells were the source of the cDNA or gDNA that made up the material.

The CDR3 has 17 amino acids. The ends lost 5 bases at V and 3 bases at J; junction bases unmatched: 11. Per the germline V gene, CDR1 is MNHEY and CDR2 is SVGEGT. The table came from immunoSEQ multiplex PCR; TCRdb's copy has only in-frame clones and leaves some out. The table shows around 33,000 clones, with just under 80% occurring only once. The chain recombines TRBV6-2 or TRBV6-3 with TRBJ2-3, with 10 bases aligning to TRBD2. Specimen: peripheral blood. This sequence was found in a man aged 80 or over with acute or convalescent COVID-19. CDR3 bases: TGTGCCAGCAGTGATAAAGCGGGGGGGCCAGGGACAGATACGCAGTATTTT. This translates into CASSDKAGGPGTDTQYF.